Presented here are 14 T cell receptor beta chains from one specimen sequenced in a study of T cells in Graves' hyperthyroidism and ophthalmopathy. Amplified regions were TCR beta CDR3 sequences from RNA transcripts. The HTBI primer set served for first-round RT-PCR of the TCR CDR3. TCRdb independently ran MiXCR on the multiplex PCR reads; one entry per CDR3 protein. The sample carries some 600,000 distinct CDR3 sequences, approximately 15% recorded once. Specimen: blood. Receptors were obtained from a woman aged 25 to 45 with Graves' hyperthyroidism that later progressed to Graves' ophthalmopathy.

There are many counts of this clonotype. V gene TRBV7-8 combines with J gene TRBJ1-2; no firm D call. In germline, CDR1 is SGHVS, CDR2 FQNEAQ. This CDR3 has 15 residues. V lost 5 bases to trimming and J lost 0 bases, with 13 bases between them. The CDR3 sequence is CASSQTRITNYGYTF. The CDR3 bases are TGTGCCAGCAGCCAAACTAGAATAACTAACTATGGCTACACCTTC.

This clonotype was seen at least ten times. CDR3 bases: TGCAGCGTTGGGGATAGCGGCGGGGGCACCGGGGAGCTGTTTTTT. Amino acid sequence: CSVGDSGGGTGELFF. This chain joins TRBV29-1 and TRBJ2-2; TRBD2 matches 7 bases. J lost 4 bases, V lost 4 bases, and 9 bases had no gene match. This CDR3 region has 15 residues. Germline V gene sequence: CDR1 SQVTM, CDR2 ANQGSEA.

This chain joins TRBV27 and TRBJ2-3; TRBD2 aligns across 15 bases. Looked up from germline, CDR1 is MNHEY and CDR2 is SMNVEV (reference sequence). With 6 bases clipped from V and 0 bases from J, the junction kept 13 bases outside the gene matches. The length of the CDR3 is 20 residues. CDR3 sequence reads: CASSASAPGLAGGSTDTQYF. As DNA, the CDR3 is TGTGCCAGCAGCGCCTCCGCTCCGGGACTAGCGGGAGGCAGCACAGATACGCAGTATTTT.

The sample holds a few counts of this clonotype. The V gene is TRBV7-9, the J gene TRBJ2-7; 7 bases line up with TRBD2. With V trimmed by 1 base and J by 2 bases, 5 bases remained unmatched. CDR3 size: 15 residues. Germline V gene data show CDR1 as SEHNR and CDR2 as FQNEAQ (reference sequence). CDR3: CASSLVGEGTYEQYF. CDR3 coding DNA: TGTGCCAGCAGCTTAGTGGGGGAGGGAACCTACGAGCAGTACTTC.

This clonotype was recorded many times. The DNA for the CDR3 is TGTGCCTGGAGTGTACTTCTGGGCGCGGGGACTGAAGCTTTCTTT. Its translation: CAWSVLLGAGTEAFF. The chain joins TRBV30 to TRBJ1-1, with D unclear. CDR1 and CDR2 from the germline V gene are GTSNPN and SVGIG (reference sequence). This CDR3 is 15 amino acids long. V was shortened by 0 bases and J by 5 bases, with 16 bases between the two germline ends.

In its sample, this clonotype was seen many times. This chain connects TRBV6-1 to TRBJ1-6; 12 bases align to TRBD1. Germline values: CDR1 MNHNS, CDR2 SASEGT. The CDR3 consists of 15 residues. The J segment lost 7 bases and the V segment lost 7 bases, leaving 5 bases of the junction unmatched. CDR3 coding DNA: TGTGCCAGCATCTGGGACAGGGGGCTAAATTCACCCCTCCACTTT. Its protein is CASIWDRGLNSPLHF.

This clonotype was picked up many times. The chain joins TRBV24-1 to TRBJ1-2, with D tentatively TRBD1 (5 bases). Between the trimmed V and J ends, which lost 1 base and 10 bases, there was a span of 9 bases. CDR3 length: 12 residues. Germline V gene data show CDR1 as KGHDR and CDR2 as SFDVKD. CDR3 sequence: CATSDLGHSYTF. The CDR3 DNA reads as TGTGCCACCAGTGATTTAGGACATTCCTACACCTTC.

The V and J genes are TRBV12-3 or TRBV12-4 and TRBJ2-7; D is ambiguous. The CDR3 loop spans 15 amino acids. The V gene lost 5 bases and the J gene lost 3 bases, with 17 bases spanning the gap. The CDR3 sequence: CASSAPRKGYYEQYF. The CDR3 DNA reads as TGTGCCAGCAGTGCCCCCCGGAAGGGCTACTACGAGCAGTACTTC.

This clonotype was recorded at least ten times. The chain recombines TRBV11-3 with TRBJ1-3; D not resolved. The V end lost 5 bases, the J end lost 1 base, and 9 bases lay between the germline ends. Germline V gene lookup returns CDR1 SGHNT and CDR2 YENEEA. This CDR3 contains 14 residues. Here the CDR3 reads CASSQGSSGNTIYF. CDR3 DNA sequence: TGTGCCAGCAGCCAAGGAAGTTCTGGAAACACCATATATTTT.

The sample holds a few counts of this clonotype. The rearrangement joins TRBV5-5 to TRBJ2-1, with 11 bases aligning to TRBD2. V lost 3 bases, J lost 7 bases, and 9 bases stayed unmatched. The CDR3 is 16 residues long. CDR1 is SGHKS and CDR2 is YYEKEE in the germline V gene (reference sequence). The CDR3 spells CASSSNSGRAWNEQFF. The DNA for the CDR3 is TGTGCCAGCAGCTCGAATAGCGGGAGGGCTTGGAATGAGCAGTTCTTC. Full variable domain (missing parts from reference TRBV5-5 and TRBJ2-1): DAGVTQSPTHLIKTRGQQVTLRCSPISGHKSVSWYQQVLGQGPQFIFQYYEKEERGRGNFPDRFSARQFPNYSSELNVNALLLGDSALYLCASSSNSGRAWNEQFFGPGTRLTVL.

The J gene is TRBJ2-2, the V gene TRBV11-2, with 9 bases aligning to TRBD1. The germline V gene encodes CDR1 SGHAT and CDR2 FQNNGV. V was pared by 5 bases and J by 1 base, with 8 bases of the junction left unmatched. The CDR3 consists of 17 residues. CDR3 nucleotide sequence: TGTGCCAGCAGCACCCATGCGGGACAGGGGAACACCGGGGAGCTGTTTTTT. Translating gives CASSTHAGQGNTGELFF.

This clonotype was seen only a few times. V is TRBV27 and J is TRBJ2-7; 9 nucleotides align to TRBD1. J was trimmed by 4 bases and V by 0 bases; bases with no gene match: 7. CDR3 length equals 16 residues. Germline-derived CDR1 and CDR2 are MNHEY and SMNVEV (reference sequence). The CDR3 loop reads CASSLSSQGALYEQYF. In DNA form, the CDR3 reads TGTGCCAGCAGTTTATCCTCACAGGGGGCGCTTTACGAGCAGTACTTC.

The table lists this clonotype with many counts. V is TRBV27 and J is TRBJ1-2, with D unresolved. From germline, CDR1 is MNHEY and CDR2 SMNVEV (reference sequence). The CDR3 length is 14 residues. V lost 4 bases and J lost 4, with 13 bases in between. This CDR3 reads CASSSKLEGYGYTF. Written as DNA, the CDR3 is TGTGCCAGCAGTTCCAAGTTAGAGGGCTATGGCTACACCTTC.

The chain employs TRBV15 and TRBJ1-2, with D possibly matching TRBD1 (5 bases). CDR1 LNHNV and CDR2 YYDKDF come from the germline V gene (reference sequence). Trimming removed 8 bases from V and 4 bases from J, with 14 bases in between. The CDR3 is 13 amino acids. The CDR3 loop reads CATGNSGSYGYTF. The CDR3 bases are TGTGCCACCGGAAATTCAGGGTCCTATGGCTACACCTTC.